The rows below give T cell receptor beta chains drawn from one sample of a study of cytomegalovirus exposure and HLA in healthy donors. Clones were read by immunoSEQ multiplex PCR, and TCRdb kept only the in-frame ones, dropping some. The sample gives 70,000 to 100,000 clones, under 70% of which show up once; 5.5% to 8% is in the top ten. The sample comprised PBMCs. Every receptor here comes from a woman in her fifties or sixties in good health and CMV-seropositive. CDR3s include the opening cysteine and the closing phenylalanine or tryptophan. Fields, in order: J gene, V gene, D gene, CDR3 protein. D genes are given only for firm matches.

>TRBJ2-7|TRBV7-3|NA
CASSLSGQGYEQYF
>TRBJ2-7|TRBV6-5|TRBD2
CASSPRGVGEQYF
>TRBJ2-3|TRBV27|NA
CASSYTGTGDTQYF
>TRBJ2-1|TRBV5-1|NA
CASSLTTREQFF
>TRBJ1-2|TRBV2|NA
CASSGGWGGSNYGYTF
>TRBJ2-2|TRBV30|TRBD2
CAWSLLAGGTGELFF
>TRBJ2-1|TRBV10-3|NA
CASSPTGEVEQFF
>TRBJ1-1|TRBV11-2|NA
CASSLDKNTEAFF
>TRBJ2-1|TRBV7-2|TRBD2
CASSDNLLAGNTYNEQFF
>TRBJ1-2|TRBV6-1|NA
CASSEIYPTYGYTF
>TRBJ2-1|TRBV19|TRBD2
CASIQTSGGADEQFF
>TRBJ1-4|TRBV27|TRBD1
CASSFYSAPGGEKLFF
>TRBJ1-6|TRBV14|NA
CASSQVEILSPLHF
>TRBJ1-1|TRBV9|NA
CASSVGLLDTEAFF
>TRBJ2-3|TRBV5-5|NA
CASFRWGHTQYF
>TRBJ2-5|TRBV7-3|NA
CASSLNTWETQYF
>TRBJ1-5|TRBV5-1|TRBD1
CASSSTGAQPQHF
>TRBJ1-2|TRBV5-1|NA
CASSPSGGSYGYTF
>TRBJ2-1|TRBV6-1|NA
CASSDRGVGNEQFF
>TRBJ1-1|TRBV5-5|NA
CASSLEGGGSGTEAFF
>TRBJ2-5|TRBV9|NA
CASSVGVQAETQYF
>TRBJ2-7|TRBV2|NA
CASSEVPGLSSYEQYF
>TRBJ2-1|TRBV2|TRBD2
CAARGGAADQRFF
>TRBJ1-2|TRBV5-1|NA
CASSPQGSGTNYGYTF
>TRBJ1-1|TRBV30|NA
CACDSQAFF
>TRBJ1-2|TRBV28|TRBD1
CASSYRGTYGYTF
>TRBJ1-6|TRBV10-3|NA
CAISPLRGNSPLHF
>TRBJ2-7|TRBV11-2|TRBD2
CASSLGWAGGALEQYF
>TRBJ2-7|TRBV7-3|NA
CASSLSSGGFYEQYF
>TRBJ2-3|TRBV20-1|NA
CSAPSTDTQYF
>TRBJ2-3|TRBV5-6|TRBD1
CASSLQGRGGTADTQYF
>TRBJ2-2|TRBV7-6|TRBD1
CASSWGQYTGELFF
>TRBJ2-1|TRBV5-1|TRBD1
CASSPGTGAYNEQFF
>TRBJ1-2|TRBV7-9|NA
CSSGGNYGYTF
>TRBJ1-1|TRBV5-1|NA
CASSEGGGNTEAFF
>TRBJ2-4|TRBV9|TRBD1
CASTQGQGGNIQYF
>TRBJ1-2|TRBV7-6|TRBD1
CASSPTQTGGNYGYTF
>TRBJ2-3|TRBV5-1|TRBD2
CASSSMGLAGASQYF
>TRBJ2-1|TRBV14|NA
CASSQAPAWNEQFF
>TRBJ2-7|TRBV7-7|TRBD1
CASSTDRGHEQYF